Following are 20 T cell receptor beta chains from one sample sequenced in a study of blood T cell repertoires in COVID-19. Libraries were prepared by immunoSEQ multiplex PCR; TCRdb keeps only in-frame clonotypes and omits some of them. The sample contains around 68,000 clones, approximately 83% of which appear only once. The specimen was peripheral blood. The receptors shown here come from a man older than 75 with acute or convalescent COVID-19.

The chain combines TRBV11-2 with TRBJ2-3, with 10 bases that match TRBD2. This CDR3 contains 15 residues. Germline CDR1 SGHAT, CDR2 FQNNGV. V lost 3 bases and J lost 4; bases outside the gene matches: 4. CDR3 nucleotides: TGTGCCAGCAGCTTGAGCGGGAGGGTTCCAGATACGCAGTATTTT. Translation gives CASSLSGRVPDTQYF.

V is TRBV25-1 and J is TRBJ2-1, with TRBD2 matching over 9 bases. V dropped 5 bases and J dropped 3; count of bases not matched to a gene: 8. The CDR3 sequence is 16 residues long. Germline values: CDR1 MGHDK, CDR2 SYGVNS. CDR3 sequence (DNA): TGTGCCAGCAGTCCACTTAGCGGGAGACTCTACAATGAGCAGTTCTTC. Its translation: CASSPLSGRLYNEQFF.

The chain uses TRBV2 and TRBJ2-4, with D possibly matching TRBD1 (6 bases). Trimming removed 3 bases at V and 0 bases at J, with 9 bases between. The germline gives CDR1 SNHLY, CDR2 FYNNEI. This CDR3 is 15 amino acids long. CDR3 region: CASSEQGLAKNIQYF. In DNA, the CDR3 is TGTGCCAGCAGTGAGCAGGGGTTAGCCAAAAACATTCAGTACTTC.

The chain couples TRBV30 to TRBJ2-5; 10 bases map to TRBD2. CDR1 is GTSNPN and CDR2 is SVGIG in the germline V gene (reference sequence). CDR3 length: 16 amino acids. Trimming took 0 bases from V and 5 from J; bases not matched to a gene: 9. CDR3 nucleotide sequence: TGTGCCTGGAGTGTGGGCCTAGCGGGAGCTGTGGAGACCCAGTACTTC. This encodes CAWSVGLAGAVETQYF.

The rearrangement uses TRBV3-1 (or the pseudogene TRBV3-2) and TRBJ2-2; 9 bases line up with TRBD1. Trimming cost V 4 bases and J 2 bases; bases outside gene matches: 2. This CDR3 region has 15 residues. Germline lookup yields CDR1 LGHDT and CDR2 YNNKEL (reference sequence). CDR3 in DNA: TGTGCCAGCAGCCGGGACAGGGTTAACACCGGGGAGCTGTTTTTT. It translates to CASSRDRVNTGELFF.

V and J are TRBV7-2 and TRBJ1-5, with D hard to call. V was shortened by 4 bases and J by 1 base, with 14 bases between the two germline ends. Germline V lookup: CDR1 SGHTA, CDR2 FQGNSA. This CDR3 has 16 residues. The CDR3 loop reads CASSSTIRGSNQPQHF. Written as DNA, the CDR3 is TGTGCCAGCAGCTCTACCATCCGAGGGAGCAATCAGCCCCAGCATTTT.

A few counts support this clone. This chain joins TRBV27 and TRBJ2-3; a possible D gene is TRBD2 (5 bases). V was pared by 6 bases and J by 3 bases, with 13 bases between. The germline gives CDR1 MNHEY, CDR2 SMNVEV (reference sequence). The length of the CDR3 is 14 residues. Written as DNA, the CDR3 is TGTGCCAGCAGGGCGGGCGGTTCAACAGATACGCAGTATTTT. Translated: CASRAGGSTDTQYF.

This clone was observed a few times. The DNA for the CDR3 is TGCGCCAGCAGCTTGGAGGGTCGGGGTGATCAGCCCCAGCATTTT. It yields the protein CASSLEGRGDQPQHF. This chain joins TRBV5-1 and TRBJ1-5; no definite D call. V lost 0 bases, J lost 5 bases, and 12 bases lay in between. The V gene's germline CDR1 is SGHRS and CDR2 YFSETQ. The CDR3 runs 15 residues.

The genes are TRBV6-5 and TRBJ1-3; TRBD1 matches at 7 bases. The V gene end was trimmed by 3 bases and the J gene end by 4 bases; junction bases not matched to a gene: 6. Per germline, CDR1 MNHEY and CDR2 SVGAGI. This CDR3 has 15 residues. The CDR3 bases are TGTGCCAGCAGTTATCAACAGGGGACGGGAAACACCATATATTTT. Its translation: CASSYQQGTGNTIYF.

The chain recombines TRBV19 with TRBJ2-5; D may be TRBD1 (5 bases). The germline V gene encodes CDR1 LNHDA and CDR2 SQIVND (reference sequence). CDR3 size: 13 residues. The V and J ends lost 10 bases and 0 bases respectively, with 12 bases between them. DNA for the CDR3: TGTGCCACCAATACCAGGGACCAAGAGACCCAGTACTTC. This codes for CATNTRDQETQYF.

This chain links TRBV11-2 with TRBJ2-7, with a possible D match to TRBD2 (5 bases). Trimming shortened V by 3 bases and J by 2 bases, and 11 bases separated the two germline ends. This CDR3 spans 14 amino acids. Germline loops: CDR1 SGHAT, CDR2 FQNNGV. CDR3 bases: TGTGCCAGCAGCTTTCGACCAGCGGCCTACGAGCAGTACTTC. Translated: CASSFRPAAYEQYF.

This sequence joins TRBV6-6 and TRBJ2-3; the D gene is possibly TRBD2 (6 bases). This CDR3 is built from 15 residues. Germline V gene lookup returns CDR1 MNHNY and CDR2 SVGAGI (reference sequence). Trimming removed 6 bases from V and 1 base from J, with 14 bases in between. The CDR3 nucleotides are TGTGCCAGCAGCGCCGGGGCTAGCGGCACAGATACGCAGTATTTT. This gives the protein CASSAGASGTDTQYF.

The genes are TRBV25-1 and TRBJ2-2, with D possibly matching TRBD1 (5 bases). The CDR3 consists of 14 residues. Germline assignment: CDR1 MGHDK and CDR2 SYGVNS. The V gene lost 4 bases and the J gene lost 1 base, with 7 bases spanning the gap. This CDR3 reads CASSGTGNTGELFF. The CDR3 bases are TGTGCCAGCAGTGGTACAGGGAACACCGGGGAGCTGTTTTTT.

The rearrangement links TRBV27 to TRBJ2-1; a weak D match, TRBD2 (6 bases). Germline V gene data show CDR1 as MNHEY and CDR2 as SMNVEV (reference sequence). The CDR3 runs to 15 residues. V was cut by 5 bases and J by 0 bases, with 11 bases left in between. The CDR3: CASSPRGSSYNEQFF. The CDR3 coding sequence is TGTGCCAGCAGTCCTCGGGGGAGCTCCTACAATGAGCAGTTCTTC.

V and J are TRBV7-8 and TRBJ1-4; TRBD1 matches at 8 bases. The germline CDR1 and CDR2 sequences are SGHVS and FQNEAQ. The CDR3 has 15 residues. Unmatched junction bases numbered 9, after V lost 4 bases and J lost 8 bases. CDR3 in amino acids: CASSSSTGGREKLFF. CDR3 in DNA: TGTGCCAGCAGCTCCTCCACAGGGGGAAGGGAAAAACTGTTTTTT.

The chain joins TRBV30 to TRBJ2-2; possible D gene TRBD1, 5 bases. Trimming took off 4 bases at V and 4 bases at J, with 10 bases between the two ends. CDR3 length: 13 residues. From germline, CDR1 is GTSNPN and CDR2 SVGIG (reference sequence). The CDR3 DNA follows: TGTGCCTGGACCGGCAGGGTCACCGGGGAGCTGTTTTTT. The encoded protein is CAWTGRVTGELFF.

This chain joins TRBV14 and TRBJ1-6, with D possibly TRBD1 on 5 matching bases. The CDR3 is 16 residues long. Germline lookup yields CDR1 SGHDN and CDR2 FVKESK. V lost 4 bases and J 7 bases, leaving 17 bases between the germline ends. The CDR3 protein is CASSPPVQGLNSPLHF. CDR3 coding DNA: TGTGCCAGCAGCCCTCCGGTTCAGGGACTGAATTCACCCCTCCACTTT. Combining the CDR3 with reference TRBV14 and TRBJ1-6 gives the whole variable domain EAGVTQFPSHSVIEKGQTVTLRCDPISGHDNLYWYRRVMGKEIKFLLHFVKESKQDESGMPNNRFLAERTGGTYSTLKVQPAELEDSGVYFCASSPPVQGLNSPLHFGNGTRLTVT.

V gene TRBV16 combines with J gene TRBJ2-1; TRBD2 is a possible D gene (7 bases). V gave up 2 bases and J gave up 2 bases, with 25 bases separating them. This CDR3 spans 20 amino acids. Looked up from germline, CDR1 is KGHSY and CDR2 is FQNENV. The CDR3 loop reads CASSQIRSSGGETPYNEQFF. For the CDR3, the DNA is TGTGCCAGCAGCCAAATTAGGTCTTCGGGGGGCGAAACTCCCTACAATGAGCAGTTCTTC.

The chain links TRBV27 to TRBJ2-1; 13 nucleotides match TRBD2. The ends lost 1 base at V and 9 bases at J; junction bases unmatched: 15. Germline assignment: CDR1 MNHEY and CDR2 SMNVEV (reference sequence). The CDR3 runs to 19 residues. This chain's CDR3 is CASSLLPRTSGSGVGEQFF. The CDR3 region has the DNA TGTGCCAGCAGTTTATTGCCCCGGACTAGCGGGAGCGGGGTCGGTGAGCAGTTCTTC.

This chain's CDR3 is CASSGGGGSTDTQYF. The DNA for the CDR3 is TGTGCCAGCAGTGGGGGCGGGGGGAGCACAGATACGCAGTATTTT. The chain uses TRBV28 and TRBJ2-3, with 8 bases aligning to TRBD2. This CDR3 has 15 residues. The V gene's germline CDR1 is MDHEN and CDR2 SYDVKM. J gave up 0 bases and V 5 bases, and 4 bases lay outside the gene matches.